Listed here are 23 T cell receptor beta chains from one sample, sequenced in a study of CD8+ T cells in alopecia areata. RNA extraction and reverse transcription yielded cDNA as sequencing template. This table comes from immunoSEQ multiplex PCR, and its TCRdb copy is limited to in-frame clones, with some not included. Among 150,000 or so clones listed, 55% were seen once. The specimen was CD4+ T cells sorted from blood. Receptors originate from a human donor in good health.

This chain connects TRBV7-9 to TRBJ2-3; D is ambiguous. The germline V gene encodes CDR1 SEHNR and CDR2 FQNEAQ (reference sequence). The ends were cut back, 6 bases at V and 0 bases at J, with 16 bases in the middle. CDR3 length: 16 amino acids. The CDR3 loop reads CASRPSWLLSTDTQYF. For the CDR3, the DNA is TGTGCCAGCAGGCCAAGTTGGTTACTTAGCACAGATACGCAGTATTTT.

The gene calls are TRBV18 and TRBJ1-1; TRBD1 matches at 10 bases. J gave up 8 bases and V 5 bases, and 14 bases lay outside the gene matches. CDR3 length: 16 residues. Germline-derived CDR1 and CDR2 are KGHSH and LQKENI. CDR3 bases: TGTGCCAGCTCATTGATAACCGGGACAGGGGACTCGGAAGCTTTCTTT. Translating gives CASSLITGTGDSEAFF. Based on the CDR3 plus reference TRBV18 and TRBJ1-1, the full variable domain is NAGVMQNPRHLVRRRGQEARLRCSPMKGHSHVYWYRQLPEEGLKFMVYLQKENIIDESGMPKERFSAEFPKEGPSILRIQQVVRGDSAAYFCASSLITGTGDSEAFFGQGTRLTVV.

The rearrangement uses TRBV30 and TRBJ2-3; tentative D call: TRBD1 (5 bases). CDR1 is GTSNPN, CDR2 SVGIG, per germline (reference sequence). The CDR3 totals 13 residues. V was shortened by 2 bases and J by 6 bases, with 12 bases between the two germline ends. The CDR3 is CAWSFQGLDTQYF. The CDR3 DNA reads TGTGCCTGGAGTTTTCAGGGCTTGGATACGCAGTATTTT.

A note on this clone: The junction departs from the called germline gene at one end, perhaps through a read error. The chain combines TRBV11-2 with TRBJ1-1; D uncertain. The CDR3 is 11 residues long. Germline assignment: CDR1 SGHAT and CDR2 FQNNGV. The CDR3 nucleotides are TGTGCCAGCAGCTTAAACACCGAAGCTTTCTTT. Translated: CASSLNTEAFF.

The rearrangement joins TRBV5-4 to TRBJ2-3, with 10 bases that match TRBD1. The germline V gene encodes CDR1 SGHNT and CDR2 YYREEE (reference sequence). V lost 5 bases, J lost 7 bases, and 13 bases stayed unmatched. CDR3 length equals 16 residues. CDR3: CASRSTKDRGSYTQYF. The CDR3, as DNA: TGTGCCAGCAGAAGTACGAAGGACAGGGGGAGTTATACGCAGTATTTT.

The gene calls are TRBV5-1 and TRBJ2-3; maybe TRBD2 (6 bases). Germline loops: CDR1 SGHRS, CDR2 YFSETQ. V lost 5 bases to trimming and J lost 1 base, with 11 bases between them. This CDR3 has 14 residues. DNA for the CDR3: TGCGCCAGCAGACTGGGCGGGGGCACAGATACGCAGTATTTT. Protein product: CASRLGGGTDTQYF.

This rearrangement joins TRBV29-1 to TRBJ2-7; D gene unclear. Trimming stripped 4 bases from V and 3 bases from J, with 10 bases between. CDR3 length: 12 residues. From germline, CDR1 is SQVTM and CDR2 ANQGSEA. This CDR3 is CSVVPSGYEQYF. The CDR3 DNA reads TGCAGCGTTGTTCCGTCGGGCTACGAGCAGTACTTC.

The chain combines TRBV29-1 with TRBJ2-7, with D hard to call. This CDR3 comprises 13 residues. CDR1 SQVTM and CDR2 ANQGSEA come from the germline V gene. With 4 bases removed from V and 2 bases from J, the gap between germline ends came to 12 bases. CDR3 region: CSVGGYLTYEQYF. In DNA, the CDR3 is TGCAGCGTTGGGGGATACCTAACCTACGAGCAGTACTTC.

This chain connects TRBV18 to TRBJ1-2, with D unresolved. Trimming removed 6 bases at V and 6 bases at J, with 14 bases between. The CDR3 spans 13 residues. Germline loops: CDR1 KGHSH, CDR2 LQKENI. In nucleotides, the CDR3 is TGTGCCAGCTCCCCGGAGACGGTAGATGGCTACACCTTC. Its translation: CASSPETVDGYTF. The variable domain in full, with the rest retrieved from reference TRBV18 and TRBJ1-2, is NAGVMQNPRHLVRRRGQEARLRCSPMKGHSHVYWYRQLPEEGLKFMVYLQKENIIDESGMPKERFSAEFPKEGPSILRIQQVVRGDSAAYFCASSPETVDGYTFGSGTRLTVV.

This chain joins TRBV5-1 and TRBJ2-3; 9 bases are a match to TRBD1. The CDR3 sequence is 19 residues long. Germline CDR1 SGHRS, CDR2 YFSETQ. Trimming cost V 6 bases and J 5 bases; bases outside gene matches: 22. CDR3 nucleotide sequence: TGCGCCAGCAAGAAACAGGGGGCTGGTGGGAGGGCCAGCGGAGATACGCAGTATTTT. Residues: CASKKQGAGGRASGDTQYF.

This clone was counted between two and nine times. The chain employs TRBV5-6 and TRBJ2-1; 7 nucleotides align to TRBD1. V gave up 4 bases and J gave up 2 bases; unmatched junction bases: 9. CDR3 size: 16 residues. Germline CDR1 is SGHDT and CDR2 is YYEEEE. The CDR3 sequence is CASSLFGTDTYNEQFF. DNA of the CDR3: TGTGCCAGCAGCCTCTTCGGGACAGATACCTACAATGAGCAGTTCTTC.

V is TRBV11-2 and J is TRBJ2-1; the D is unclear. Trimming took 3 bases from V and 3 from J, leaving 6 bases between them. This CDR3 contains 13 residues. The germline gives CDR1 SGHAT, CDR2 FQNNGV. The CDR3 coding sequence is TGTGCCAGCAGCTTGTACAGCTACAATGAGCAGTTCTTC. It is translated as CASSLYSYNEQFF.

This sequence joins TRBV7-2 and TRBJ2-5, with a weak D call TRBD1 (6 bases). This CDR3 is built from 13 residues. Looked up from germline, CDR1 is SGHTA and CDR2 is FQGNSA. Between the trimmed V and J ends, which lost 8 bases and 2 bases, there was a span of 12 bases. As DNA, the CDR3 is TGTGCCAGCGGACGGACAGTACAAGAGACCCAGTACTTC. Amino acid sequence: CASGRTVQETQYF.

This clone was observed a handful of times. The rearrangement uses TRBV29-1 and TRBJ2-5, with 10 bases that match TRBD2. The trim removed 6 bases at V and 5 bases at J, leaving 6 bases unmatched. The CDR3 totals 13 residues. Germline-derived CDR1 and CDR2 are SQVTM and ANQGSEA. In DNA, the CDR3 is TGCAGCGTCCCGGGACTAGCGTGGGAGACCCAGTACTTC. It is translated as CSVPGLAWETQYF.

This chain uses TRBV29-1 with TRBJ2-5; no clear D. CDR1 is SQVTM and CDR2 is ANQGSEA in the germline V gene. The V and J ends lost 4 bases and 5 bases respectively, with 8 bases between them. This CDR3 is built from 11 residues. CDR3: CSVARAETQYF. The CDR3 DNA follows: TGCAGCGTTGCTCGGGCGGAGACCCAGTACTTC.

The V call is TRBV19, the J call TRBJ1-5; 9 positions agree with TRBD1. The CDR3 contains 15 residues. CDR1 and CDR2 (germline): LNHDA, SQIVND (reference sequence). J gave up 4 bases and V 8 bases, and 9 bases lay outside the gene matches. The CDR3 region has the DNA TGTGCCAGTCATCCGGGACAGGGCTTTAATCAGCCCCAGCATTTT. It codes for CASHPGQGFNQPQHF.

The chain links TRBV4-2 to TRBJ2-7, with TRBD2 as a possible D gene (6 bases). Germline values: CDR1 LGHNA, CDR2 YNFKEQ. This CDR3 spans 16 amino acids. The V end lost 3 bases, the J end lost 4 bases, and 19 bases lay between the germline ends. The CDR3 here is CASSHSGTRRIYEQYF. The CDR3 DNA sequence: TGTGCCAGCAGCCATTCTGGGACTCGTCGGATTTACGAGCAGTACTTC.

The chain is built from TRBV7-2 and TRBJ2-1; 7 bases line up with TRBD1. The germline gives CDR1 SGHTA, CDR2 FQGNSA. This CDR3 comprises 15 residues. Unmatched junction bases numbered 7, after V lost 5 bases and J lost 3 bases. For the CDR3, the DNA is TGTGCCAGCAGCGGCCGGGACAGCAGCTACAATGAGCAGTTCTTC. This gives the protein CASSGRDSSYNEQFF.

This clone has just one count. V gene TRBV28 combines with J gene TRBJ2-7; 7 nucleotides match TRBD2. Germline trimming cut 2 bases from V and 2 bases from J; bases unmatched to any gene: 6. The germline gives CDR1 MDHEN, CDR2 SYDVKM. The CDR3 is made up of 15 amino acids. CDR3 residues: CASSLRLRGTYEQYF. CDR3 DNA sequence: TGTGCCAGCAGTTTACGTTTGCGGGGGACCTACGAGCAGTACTTC.

CDR3 sequence: CSVEVMGLDRFF. CDR3 in DNA: TGCAGCGTTGAAGTAATGGGACTAGATCGGTTCTTC. The V gene is TRBV29-1, the J gene TRBJ2-1; 8 bases are a match to TRBD2. Looked up from germline, CDR1 is SQVTM and CDR2 is ANQGSEA. V gave up 1 base and J gave up 15 bases; unmatched junction bases: 8. The CDR3 covers 12 residues.

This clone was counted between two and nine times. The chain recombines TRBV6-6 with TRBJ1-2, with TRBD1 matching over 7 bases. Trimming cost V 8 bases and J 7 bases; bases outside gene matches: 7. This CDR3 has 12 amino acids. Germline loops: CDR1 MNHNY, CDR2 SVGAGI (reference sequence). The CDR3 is CASWEGASGYTF. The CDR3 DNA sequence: TGTGCCAGCTGGGAGGGGGCAAGTGGCTACACCTTC.

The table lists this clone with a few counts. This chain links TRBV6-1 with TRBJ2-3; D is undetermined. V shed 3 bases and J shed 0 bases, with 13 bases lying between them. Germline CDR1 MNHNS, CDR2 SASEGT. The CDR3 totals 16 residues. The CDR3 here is CASSDTTLQSTDTQYF. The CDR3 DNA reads TGTGCCAGCAGTGATACGACTCTCCAGAGCACAGATACGCAGTATTTT.

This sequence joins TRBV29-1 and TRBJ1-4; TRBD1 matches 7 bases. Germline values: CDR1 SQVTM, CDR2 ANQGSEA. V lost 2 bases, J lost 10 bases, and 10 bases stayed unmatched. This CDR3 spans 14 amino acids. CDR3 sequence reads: CSVEHGGGEGKLFF. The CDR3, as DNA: TGCAGCGTTGAACATGGAGGGGGCGAGGGAAAACTGTTTTTT.